One TCR beta chain is described in this entry. Its antigen remains unknown. The data derive from a study of T cells after yellow fever vaccination. TCRdb reanalysed the 5' RACE reads using MiXCR and keeps one entry per CDR3 protein. Of almost 600,000 distinct CDR3 sequences in the sample, around an eighth are singletons; the top ten hold about an eighth. General study points: A small proportion of clonotypes was detected in both the CD4 and CD8 compartments. FACS-sorted repertoires could contain abundant clonotypes contaminating from the bulk population. Most primary-vaccination clones recurred post-booster (under 98% CD4, roughly 90% CD8).

The CDR3 runs 15 residues. The J segment lost 6 bases and the V segment lost 2 bases, leaving 8 bases of the junction unmatched. From germline, CDR1 is SGHDT and CDR2 YYEEEE. The chain joins TRBV5-6 to TRBJ2-1; 7 bases align to TRBD2. Sequencing was performed on PBMCs, taken on the day of the yellow fever booster vaccination. The clonotype was recovered from a man between 25 and 39 years old who received the YFV17D yellow fever vaccine. The CDR3 reads CASSFLAGRVNEQFF. The CDR3 nucleotides are TGTGCCAGCAGCTTTTTGGCAGGGAGGGTCAATGAGCAGTTCTTC.